These 22 T cell receptor beta chains were sequenced from one sample in a study of blood T cell repertoires in COVID-19. The assay was immunoSEQ multiplex PCR, and TCRdb's table has in-frame clones only and misses some. The sample has tens of thousands of clones, around 90% seen once. Sequencing was performed on peripheral blood. Every receptor here comes from a woman aged 70-85 years with acute or convalescent COVID-19.

This clone was counted a single time. The chain employs TRBV9 and TRBJ2-7, with 13 bases that match TRBD2. The junction had 11 bases not matched to a gene; V was cut back by 2 bases and J by 6 bases. The CDR3 spans 17 residues. CDR1 is SGDLS, CDR2 YYNGEE, per germline. CDR3 residues: CASSVPGLAGFLSEQYF. DNA of the CDR3: TGTGCCAGCAGCGTCCCGGGACTAGCGGGATTCCTGTCCGAGCAGTACTTC.

In this sample, this clone turned up once. The CDR3 DNA reads as TGTGCCAGCAGTTACTCAACAGGGAACGAGCAGTACTTC. This sequence encodes CASSYSTGNEQYF. The chain recombines TRBV6-6 with TRBJ2-7, with TRBD1 as a possible D gene (6 bases). V lost 0 bases to trimming and J lost 5 bases, with 8 bases between them. The germline gives CDR1 MNHNY, CDR2 SVGAGI (reference sequence). This CDR3 is 13 amino acids long.

This chain joins TRBV19 and TRBJ1-4, with 9 bases that match TRBD1. Trimming cost V 3 bases and J 6 bases; bases outside gene matches: 5. The germline V gene encodes CDR1 LNHDA and CDR2 SQIVND (reference sequence). The CDR3 length is 15 residues. The CDR3 is CASSMWRTGDEKLFF. The DNA of the CDR3 is TGTGCCAGTAGTATGTGGAGGACAGGGGATGAAAAACTGTTTTTT. Variable domain in full (rest from reference TRBV19 and TRBJ1-4): DGGITQSPKYLFRKEGQNVTLSCEQNLNHDAMYWYRQDPGQGLRLIYYSQIVNDFQKGDIAEGYSVSREKKESFPLTVTSAQKNPTAFYLCASSMWRTGDEKLFFGSGTQLSVL.

This chain links TRBV20-1 with TRBJ2-7; weak D call: TRBD2 (5 bases). V gave up 3 bases and J gave up 5 bases, with 14 bases separating them. The length of the CDR3 is 13 residues. Germline V CDR1 and CDR2: DFQATT, SNEGSKA (reference sequence). CDR3 nucleotides: TGCAGTGCTAGTCCAGGAGGTGGGAACGAGCAGTACTTC. This encodes CSASPGGGNEQYF.

V gene TRBV15 combines with J gene TRBJ2-7, with TRBD1 matching 7 bases. Trimming cost V 5 bases and J 0 bases; bases outside gene matches: 7. CDR1 LNHNV and CDR2 YYDKDF come from the germline V gene (reference sequence). The CDR3 covers 15 residues. CDR3 sequence reads: CATSPGTVGSYEQYF. CDR3 coding DNA: TGTGCCACCAGCCCCGGGACAGTGGGCTCCTACGAGCAGTACTTC.

This CDR3 is CAIGRSSGGDNEQFF. CDR3 in DNA: TGTGCCATCGGCAGGTCTAGCGGGGGGGATAATGAGCAGTTCTTC. The chain employs TRBV10-3 and TRBJ2-1, with 12 nucleotides matching TRBD2. The CDR3 loop spans 15 amino acids. V gave up 8 bases and J gave up 7 bases; unmatched junction bases: 9. CDR1 and CDR2 (germline): ENHRY, SYGVKD.

This rearrangement joins TRBV27 to TRBJ1-2, with no clear D. CDR1 MNHEY and CDR2 SMNVEV come from the germline V gene (reference sequence). This CDR3 has 15 residues. The ends were cut back, 5 bases at V and 2 bases at J, with 15 bases in the middle. CDR3 protein: CASSRSGGPNYGYTF. The CDR3 nucleotides are TGTGCCAGCAGTCGCTCAGGAGGGCCGAACTATGGCTACACCTTC.

The chain employs TRBV24-1 and TRBJ2-1, with a tentative D call TRBD1 (6 bases). The CDR3 length is 16 residues. V lost 3 bases, J lost 0 bases, and 11 bases lay in between. From germline, CDR1 is KGHDR and CDR2 SFDVKD. In DNA form, the CDR3 reads TGTGCCACCAGTGATCCGGACAGTAACTCCTACAATGAGCAGTTCTTC. Translation gives CATSDPDSNSYNEQFF.

This chain uses TRBV12-3 or TRBV12-4 with TRBJ1-1, with 9 bases lining up with TRBD1. The J segment lost 7 bases and the V segment lost 6 bases, leaving 6 bases of the junction unmatched. CDR3 length equals 13 residues. The DNA of the CDR3 is TGTGCCAGCAGCCACCGGGACAGGGATGAAGCTTTCTTT. It yields the protein CASSHRDRDEAFF.

V gene TRBV2 combines with J gene TRBJ2-5; TRBD1 agrees at 10 bases. The CDR3 covers 14 residues. Germline CDR1 is SNHLY and CDR2 is FYNNEI. The junction had 5 bases not matched to a gene; V was cut back by 5 bases and J by 5 bases. CDR3 residues: CASSPGTGDETQYF. Here the CDR3 DNA reads TGTGCCAGCAGTCCGGGGACAGGGGATGAGACCCAGTACTTC.

The V call is TRBV7-2, the J call TRBJ1-2, with TRBD1 matching 7 bases. The germline CDR1 and CDR2 sequences are SGHTA and FQGNSA. The CDR3 consists of 15 residues. The V and J ends lost 5 bases and 6 bases, in that order; junction bases with no gene match: 12. The CDR3 DNA follows: TGTGCCAGCAGCACAAGACAGGGACGGGTGGATGGCTACACCTTC. It translates to CASSTRQGRVDGYTF.

This clone has just a few counts. CDR3 protein: CASSQGGQGTSSSGNTIYF. As DNA, the CDR3 is TGTGCCAGCAGCCAGGGGGGACAGGGGACTTCGAGCTCTGGAAACACCATATATTTT. The chain couples TRBV3-1 (or the pseudogene TRBV3-2) to TRBJ1-3; 10 nucleotides align to TRBD1. This CDR3 is built from 19 residues. The germline V gene encodes CDR1 LGHDT and CDR2 YNNKEL (reference sequence). V trimming: 3 bases; J trimming: 0 bases; junction bases outside the gene matches: 11.

The rearrangement uses TRBV7-8 and TRBJ1-4, with 9 bases lining up with TRBD1. This CDR3 contains 18 residues. Losses at the gene ends were 5 bases for V and 2 bases for J; bases not matched to a gene: 12. Germline CDR1 reads SGHVS; CDR2 reads FQNEAQ. The DNA for the CDR3 is TGTGCCAGCAGCCCGTTTTCGGACAGGGGATCGACTAATGAAAAACTGTTTTTT. This translates into CASSPFSDRGSTNEKLFF.

The rearrangement joins TRBV5-4 to TRBJ2-1; 8 bases match TRBD2. This CDR3 contains 15 residues. From germline, CDR1 is SGHNT and CDR2 YYREEE (reference sequence). The V gene end was trimmed by 5 bases and the J gene end by 4 bases; junction bases not matched to a gene: 8. In DNA, the CDR3 is TGTGCCAGCAGGGCCGGGGGGGGACGGTACAATGAGCAGTTCTTC. The encoded protein is CASRAGGGRYNEQFF. Full variable domain (outside the CDR3, taken from reference TRBV5-4 and TRBJ2-1): ETGVTQSPTHLIKTRGQQVTLRCSSQSGHNTVSWYQQALGQGPQFIFQYYREEENGRGNFPPRFSGLQFPNYSSELNVNALELDDSALYLCASRAGGGRYNEQFFGPGTRLTVL.

The V gene is TRBV11-2, the J gene TRBJ2-1; the match to TRBD2 covers 15 bases. Per the germline V gene, CDR1 is SGHAT and CDR2 is FQNNGV. The CDR3 runs to 17 residues. With V trimmed by 7 bases and J by 12 bases, 16 bases remained unmatched. CDR3 protein: CASTGLAGGYVGEGQFF. CDR3 coding DNA: TGTGCCAGCACCGGACTAGCGGGAGGGTACGTGGGGGAGGGGCAGTTCTTC. Full variable domain (outside the CDR3, taken from reference TRBV11-2 and TRBJ2-1): EAGVAQSPRYKIIEKRQSVAFWCNPISGHATLYWYQQILGQGPKLLIQFQNNGVVDDSQLPKDRFSAERLKGVDSTLKIQPAKLEDSAVYLCASTGLAGGYVGEGQFFGPGTRLTVL.

This chain uses TRBV27 with TRBJ1-2; D not resolved. Trimming left V 6 bases short and J 7 bases short, with 15 bases between. The CDR3 covers 13 residues. Germline CDR1 MNHEY, CDR2 SMNVEV (reference sequence). The CDR3 DNA sequence: TGTGCCAGCAGCCAAGGACTTGACTTTGGCTACACCTTC. Amino acids: CASSQGLDFGYTF.

The J gene is TRBJ1-4, the V gene TRBV11-1; TRBD1 agrees at 7 bases. J lost 7 bases, V lost 0 bases, and 11 bases had no gene match. Per germline, CDR1 SGHAT and CDR2 FQDESV (reference sequence). The CDR3 extends over 17 amino acids. The CDR3 bases are TGTGCCAGCAGCTTAGCCGCGAAGACAGGGTACGGTGAAAAACTGTTTTTT. The encoded protein is CASSLAAKTGYGEKLFF.

This rearrangement joins TRBV3-1 (or the pseudogene TRBV3-2) to TRBJ1-2, with D perhaps matching TRBD1 (6 bases). Germline CDR1 reads LGHDT; CDR2 reads YNNKEL (reference sequence). Trimming took off 4 bases at V and 4 bases at J, with 7 bases between the two ends. The CDR3 runs 12 residues. The CDR3: CASSPRGYGYTF. CDR3 nucleotide sequence: TGTGCCAGCAGCCCCAGGGGCTATGGCTACACCTTC.

This clone was detected only once. The rearrangement links TRBV15 to TRBJ1-3, with 12 bases aligning to TRBD1. Germline CDR1 is LNHNV and CDR2 is YYDKDF (reference sequence). V dropped 0 bases and J dropped 0; count of bases not matched to a gene: 9. CDR3 length: 20 residues. CDR3 bases: TGTGCCACCAGCAGAGATAGGGGACAGGGGGCTGGAGGCTCTGGAAACACCATATATTTT. This sequence encodes CATSRDRGQGAGGSGNTIYF.

V and J are TRBV6-5 and TRBJ1-2; 12 nucleotides line up with TRBD1. V gave up 2 bases and J gave up 9 bases; unmatched junction bases: 4. This CDR3 spans 14 amino acids. Germline CDR1 is MNHEY and CDR2 is SVGAGI. CDR3 DNA: TGTGCCAGCAGTTACGGGACAGGGGGCATGAGCTACACCTTC. It encodes CASSYGTGGMSYTF.

The genes are TRBV9 and TRBJ2-7; TRBD1 agrees at 7 bases. The CDR3 is made up of 15 amino acids. Germline V gives CDR1 SGDLS, CDR2 YYNGEE. Losses at the gene ends were 0 bases for V and 1 base for J; bases not matched to a gene: 4. CDR3 amino acids: CASSVVGDRSYEQYF. CDR3 nucleotides: TGTGCCAGCAGCGTAGTCGGGGACAGATCCTACGAGCAGTACTTC.

This clone occurred once. The rearrangement joins TRBV5-1 to TRBJ2-3; 9 positions match TRBD1. Germline CDR1 is SGHRS and CDR2 is YFSETQ. The J segment lost 1 base and the V segment lost 5 bases, leaving 5 bases of the junction unmatched. The CDR3 totals 15 residues. CDR3 in DNA: TGCGCCAGCAGAGAGGGACAGGGAGGCACAGATACGCAGTATTTT. Its translation is CASREGQGGTDTQYF.